This T cell receptor beta chain was recorded in a study of metastatic and nonmetastatic thyroid tumors (dated by TCRdb to about 2020). Background on the whole study: The researchers compared repertoires between peripheral blood samples and tumor or nodule tissue samples from patients with malignant or benign thyroid disease. The paper as a whole reports these results and caveats: TCR beta diversity was reported as significantly higher in malignant tumors than in benign nodules, in both blood and tumor samples.

The protocol used for the library was PCR. Sequencing was performed on an Illumina HiSeq 4000. High-throughput sequencing was used to profile the CDR3 region of the TCR beta-chain in every patient. Per the original workflow: CDR3 differences across clinicopathological groups were used to build a classifier for discriminating distant-metastatic papillary thyroid cancer patients. Repertoire diversity was assessed with the Shannon index, and tumor-blood repertoire similarity with the Morisita-Horn index. TCRdb reprocessed the public reads (quality trimming at Q25 with fastp, clone calling with MiXCR) and kept in-frame beta chains. TCRdb, not the authors, supplied the V and J calls. The sample table shows 100,000 or so clones, and 15% are seen once. 3.6% of the sample is taken by the ten largest. There are many counts of this clone. Its antigen is currently not known. Per-base quality was not reported, and no clone a single base away is much larger than it.

No patient had received any treatment before thyroid surgery. Patient clinical samples collected from the early 2010s to the late 2010s were retrospectively analysed using T-cell receptor beta sequencing. From the germline V gene, CDR1 is SGHAT and CDR2 is FQNNGV. V is pared back by 1 base and J by 2 bases, with 11 bases lying between the germline termini. The CDR3 contains 15 residues, cysteine and phenylalanine counted. Only CDR3 DNA remains: 45 bases, in frame from the first base. Sequenced: blood. This TCR was recovered from a female donor with papillary thyroid cancer or a benign thyroid nodule (not recorded which). Some clones in this sample may be carry-over from other donors' samples. The rearrangement joined TRBV11-2 to TRBJ1-2; the D gene is possibly TRBD1, with 5 bases matching. The CDR3 protein sequence reads: CASSLGDRVNYGYTF. The nucleotides read TGTGCCAGCAGCTTAGGTGACAGAGTGAACTATGGCTACACCTTC.